This is a list of T cell receptor beta chains from one sample in a study of T cell responses to AZD1222 COVID-19 vaccine. Produced via immunoSEQ multiplex PCR; TCRdb's table is partial and in-frame only. The sample records fewer than 30,000 clones, roughly 73% being singletons. Specimen: peripheral blood, collected on day 0 of AZD1222 vaccination. These receptors came from an adult in good health. CDR3s include the opening cysteine and the closing phenylalanine or tryptophan. D genes are given only for firm matches. Part of the rows lack a size; the others show once, few, many or a class for expanded clones.

>.|TRBD1|TRBV18|TRBJ1-6
CASSPDRGGSPLHF
TGTGCCAGCTCACCGGACAGGGGGGGCTCACCCCTCCACTTT
>.|.|TRBV7-7|TRBJ2-1
CASSLEVAFTAGEQFF
TGTGCTAGCAGCTTAGAAGTCGCCTTCACGGCGGGAGAGCAGTTCTTC
>.|.|TRBV7-2|TRBJ1-5
CASSSPGQPQHF
TGTGCCAGCAGCTCCCCAGGACAGCCCCAGCATTTT
>.|.|TRBV10-3|TRBJ1-2
CAITSSQTNYGYTF
TGTGCCATCACCTCGAGCCAAACTAACTATGGCTACACCTTC
>.|TRBD2|TRBV10-2|TRBJ2-3
CASTSGTDTQYF
TGCGCCAGTACTAGCGGCACAGATACGCAGTATTTT
>.|TRBD1|TRBV10-3|TRBJ1-2
CAISDSNDRGLENYGYTF
TGTGCCATCAGTGACTCGAACGACAGGGGTCTCGAAAACTATGGCTACACCTTC
>.|.|TRBV7-2|TRBJ2-1
CASSSRGGSYNEQFF
TGTGCCAGCAGCTCAAGGGGGGGATCCTACAATGAGCAGTTCTTC
>.|.|TRBV5-6|TRBJ2-7
CASSIYRSGNYEQYF
TGTGCCAGCAGCATTTACAGGTCAGGCAACTACGAGCAGTACTTC
>.|.|TRBV25-1|TRBJ2-2
CASSEGNTGELFF
TGTGCCAGCAGTGAGGGGAACACCGGGGAGCTGTTTTTT
>.|.|TRBV6-5|TRBJ1-2
CASRPDTGSYGYTF
TGTGCCAGCAGACCCGATACAGGGAGCTATGGCTACACCTTC
>.|.|TRBV28|TRBJ1-6
CASSGGSSYNSPLHF
TGTGCCAGCAGCGGGGGCAGCTCCTATAATTCACCCCTCCACTTT
>few|TRBD1|TRBV6-5|TRBJ2-7
CASSPSGTGLEQYF
TGTGCCAGCAGTCCCTCCGGGACAGGGCTCGAGCAGTACTTC
>.|.|TRBV5-6|TRBJ1-6
CASSAGSPDRSYNSPLHF
TGTGCCAGCAGCGCCGGATCCCCCGACAGGTCCTATAATTCACCCCTCCACTTT
>.|TRBD1|TRBV29-1|TRBJ1-2
CSVRQGASYGYTF
TGCAGCGTTCGACAGGGGGCGAGCTATGGCTACACCTTC
>.|.|TRBV5-1|TRBJ2-7
CASSLTDYEQYF
TGCGCCAGCAGCTTAACGGATTACGAGCAGTACTTC
>.|.|TRBV7-3|TRBJ2-1
CASSFFIWGEQFF
TGTGCCAGCAGCTTCTTCATATGGGGTGAGCAGTTCTTC
>.|TRBD1|TRBV7-2|TRBJ2-3
CASSLQTGPDTQYF
TGTGCCAGCAGCTTACAGACAGGGCCAGATACGCAGTATTTT
>.|.|TRBV28|TRBJ1-2
CASSLPKVLNYGYTF
TGTGCCAGCAGTTTACCGAAGGTCCTCAACTATGGCTACACCTTC
>.|.|TRBV28|TRBJ2-2
CASSLRGLPRTGELFF
TGTGCCAGCAGTTTGAGGGGCCTTCCACGTACCGGGGAGCTGTTTTTT
>.|.|TRBV10-1|TRBJ2-4
CASSDSLAKNIQYF
TGCGCCAGCAGTGACAGCCTAGCCAAAAACATTCAGTACTTC
>.|.|TRBV11-2|TRBJ1-6
CASSLSPWGSPLHF
TGTGCCAGCAGCCTTAGCCCATGGGGTTCACCCCTCCACTTT
>.|.|TRBV5-4|TRBJ1-6
CASSLGGVSPLHF
TGTGCCAGCAGCTTGGGTGGGGTTTCACCCCTCCACTTT
>.|.|TRBV7-8|TRBJ1-2
CASSSTWGGNYGYTF
TGTGCCAGCAGCTCGACCTGGGGAGGCAACTATGGCTACACCTTC
>.|TRBD1|TRBV9|TRBJ2-7
CASSVALDGQGVQYF
TGTGCCAGCAGCGTAGCTTTGGACGGACAGGGGGTGCAGTACTTC
>.|.|TRBV5-4|TRBJ2-2
CASSPAGKTGELFF
TGTGCCAGCAGCCCGGCTGGGAAAACCGGGGAGCTGTTTTTT
>.|.|TRBV11-3|TRBJ2-6
CASSLQPSGANVLTF
TGTGCCAGCAGCCTACAGCCCTCTGGGGCCAACGTCCTGACTTTC
>.|.|TRBV7-6|TRBJ2-6
CASSIDRYSGANVLTF
TGTGCCAGCAGCATAGACAGGTACTCTGGGGCCAACGTCCTGACTTTC
>.|TRBD1|TRBV6-6|TRBJ1-3
CASRQGQAGNTIYF
TGTGCCAGCAGGCAAGGACAGGCTGGAAACACCATATATTTT
>.|.|TRBV4-3|TRBJ1-3
CASSQDRGAPGNTIYF
TGCGCCAGCAGCCAAGATCGGGGGGCGCCCGGAAACACCATATATTTT
>.|TRBD2|TRBV6-6|TRBJ2-1
CASSYSNAQRDIRFF
TGTGCCAGCAGTTACTCGAACGCACAGCGGGATATCCGGTTCTTC
>.|.|TRBV5-5|TRBJ1-3
CASSLDPSGNTIYF
TGTGCCAGCAGCTTGGACCCGTCAGGAAACACCATATATTTT
>.|TRBD1|TRBV10-3|TRBJ2-5
CAISGFGTGYQETQYF
TGTGCCATCAGTGGCTTCGGGACAGGGTACCAAGAGACCCAGTACTTC
>.|.|TRBV18|TRBJ2-2
CASSQANTGELFF
TGTGCCAGCTCACAGGCGAACACCGGGGAGCTGTTTTTT
>.|.|TRBV5-6|TRBJ1-4
CASSFRSTNEKLFF
TGTGCCAGCAGCTTCAGGAGCACTAATGAAAAACTGTTTTTT
>few|.|TRBV18|TRBJ1-2
CASSPVGRNYGYTF
TGTGCCAGCTCACCAGTGGGTAGGAACTATGGCTACACCTTC
>.|.|TRBV15|TRBJ2-1
CATSGSRYYNEQFF
TGTGCCACCAGCGGTAGCCGGTATTACAATGAGCAGTTCTTC
>.|.|TRBV12-3/TRBV12-4|TRBJ1-1
CASSFYLGTEAFF
TGTGCCAGCAGTTTTTATCTCGGCACTGAAGCTTTCTTT
>.|.|TRBV3-1/TRBV3-2|TRBJ2-7
CASSQDPRRLRGLLYEQYF
TGTGCCAGCAGCCAAGACCCGCGTCGTTTGCGGGGTCTACTCTACGAGCAGTACTTC